Given below is one TCR beta chain in context. The target of this receptor is not known. No much larger clone is present one base from it, and per-base qualities are unavailable. The CDR3 covers 15 residues, taking in both the cysteine and the phenylalanine. Only the CDR3 portion is preserved as DNA: 45 bases, with reading frame beginning at the first base. V is cut back by 4 bases and J by 4 bases, with 7 bases in the junction unmatched. According to the germline V gene, CDR1 reads SNHLY and CDR2 reads FYNNEI. Moderately to severely active disease, a Clinical Activity Score of at least 3, a NOSPECS grade of at least 4, and a duration under 3 months were present in ophthalmopathy patients. Any patient with an uncontrolled infection, another autoimmune disease, pregnancy or lactation was excluded. Diagnoses were established on the basis of clinical symptoms, serum thyroxine and TRAb, thyroid ultrasound, and orbital computed tomography. PBMCs were isolated from 7.5 to 10 ml of fresh peripheral blood by Ficoll-Paque density gradient centrifugation. Total RNA was extracted with Trizol reagent, and quality was checked on an Agilent 2100 Bioanalyzer.

These data originate in a study of T cells in Graves' hyperthyroidism and ophthalmopathy (dated by TCRdb to the late 2010s). Regarding the research as a whole: Peripheral blood samples were taken at the time of initial diagnosis, prior to any treatment. The approximately 90 discovery patients were divided at random into training and test sets in a 7:3 ratio. TCR Vbeta CDR3 sequencing of 120 to 150 peripheral blood samples (under 45 ophthalmopathy, under 80 hyperthyroidism and roughly 17 progressor patients) is reported in the paper. Once sampling was done, hyperthyroidism patients were given methimazole at a starting dose of 30 mg daily, whereas ophthalmopathy patients were given high-dose intravenous methylprednisolone. Prospective prediction of ophthalmopathy was tested in an independent validation cohort consisting of 18 to 20 hyperthyroidism patients and approximately 16 patients who later progressed to ophthalmopathy. In addition, the study compared T-cell repertoires in thyroid tissue and in blood from six Graves' hyperthyroidism patients. TCR V-J signatures able to tell the groups apart were searched for in a discovery cohort of 100 patients, of whom roughly 42 had Graves' ophthalmopathy and roughly 57 had stable Graves' hyperthyroidism. Findings and caveats that apply to the study as a whole: No statistical method was used to fix the sample size in advance, and group allocation was not hidden from the investigators. In cross-validation, a model built on a 13 V-J signature told ophthalmopathy apart from stable hyperthyroidism with under 90% sensitivity and roughly 82% specificity, and in testing the same model reached 80%/75%. In validation, progression to ophthalmopathy was predicted by the model with 70.59% sensitivity and under 85% specificity, a median of approximately 7.1 months before onset. Most expanded thyroid clonotypes (frequency above 0.001) were also detected in blood, suggesting blood repertoires may reflect thyroid immune responses.

Amplification of TCR beta CDR3 regions was carried out from RNA transcripts. The first round of RT-PCR for the TCR CDR3 was performed with the HTBI primer set and the Qiagen OneStep RT-PCR kit. Libraries were constructed in a second round of multiplex PCR, after which size selection and purification were carried out. The libraries were sequenced on an Illumina HiSeq2000 using paired-end 100 bp reads. Processing in the source paper ran as follows. SOAPnuke was used to process the raw data, with reads discarded if the reads contained adapters or uncalled bases, had a mean Phred below 15, or lacked an exact constant-primer or identifier match. High-quality paired reads were merged using COPE v1.2.5, and each unique nucleotide sequence was defined as a clonotype. Clonotypes were aligned to IMGT TRBV, TRBD and TRBJ reference segments using MiTCR v1.1. The analysis included only V-J combinations with a frequency above 0.0001, which together covered roughly 99% of the repertoires. The TCS score was defined as F50 (clonal expansion) divided by E x V (chaos), with BLOSUM62-based TCRdist calculated between CDR3 peptides within each V-J. Welch's t-statistics and random forest reduced 500 to 550 V-J features to 13, which were used in a naive Bayes classifier (R e1071). TCRdb itself trimmed the public reads at Q25 with fastp, ran MiXCR and retained productive beta chains. Each CDR3 protein gets just one entry, which takes the most common genes and DNA from the rows behind it. None of the V and J calls come from the authors' own analysis; TCRdb made them. In this sample the table shows more than 500,000 distinct CDR3 sequences, 16% of which occur a single time. Around 32% of the sample belongs to the ten largest clones.

The source is a woman younger than 45 with Graves' ophthalmopathy. Source material: blood. Recombination linked TRBV2 to TRBJ2-3, with 8 junctional bases fitting TRBD2. The bases read TGTGCCAGCAGTGTCCCTAGCGGGTCATCAGATACGCAGTATTTT. The translation is CASSVPSGSSDTQYF.